This TCR beta chain was captured in a study of T-cell memory formation after mild COVID-19. The wider study: TCR clustering was largely donor specific. General study points: Pre-infection memory showed some responding clones, and this suggested that cross-reactive memory joined. Whether second-wave clones peaking at day 37 were SARS-CoV-2 specific went unconfirmed.

The CDR3 loop spans 13 amino acids. Per germline, CDR1 LNHNV and CDR2 YYDKDF (reference sequence). Trimming cost V 4 bases and J 7 bases; bases outside gene matches: 6. 5'RACE, which relied on constant-segment primers, yielded TCR alpha and TCR beta cDNA libraries carrying sample barcodes and UMIs. One entry per CDR3 protein results from TCRdb running MiXCR on the 5' RACE reads. The table shows a few hundred thousand distinct CDR3 sequences, with 20% to 25% occurring only once. A word on this clonotype: Antigen: not known.

The clonotype comes from a man between 18 and 29 years old who had mild COVID-19 (a few samples of this study predate the infection). Cell type and time point are not known. Sequencing was performed on PBMCs or a T cell subset sorted from them (not recorded which). V usage is TRBV15 and J usage is TRBJ1-2, with 7 bases aligning to TRBD1. CDR3 DNA: TGTGCCACCAGCATCACAGGGGACGGTGGCTACACCTTC. Translating it yields CATSITGDGGYTF. Full variable domain (outside the CDR3, taken from reference TRBV15 and TRBJ1-2): DAMVIQNPRYQVTQFGKPVTLSCSQTLNHNVMYWYQQKSSQAPKLLFHYYDKDFNNEADTPDNFQSRRPNTSFCFLDIRSPGLGDTAMYLCATSITGDGGYTFGSGTRLTVV.